A selection of T cell receptor beta chains follows, all from one sample in a study of blood T cells in healthy people across ages. In TCRdb, the 5' RACE reads were re-called with MiXCR into one record per CDR3 protein. Among approximately 940,000 distinct CDR3 sequences listed, about 48% were seen once. Sequencing input: blood. Receptors were obtained from a man in his thirties or forties in good health. The CDR3 runs from the conserved cysteine through the conserved F or W. The D gene is left open where the match is weak. Expanded clones are given a class, and other clones once, few, many or no size at all.

clone size: few; J gene: TRBJ2-7; V gene: TRBV3-1; D gene: TRBD2; CDR3 protein: CASSQGSGEIYEQYF; CDR3 DNA: TGTGCCAGCAGCCAAGGTAGCGGGGAAATCTACGAGCAGTACTTC
clone size: -; J gene: TRBJ2-3; V gene: TRBV15; D gene: TRBD1; CDR3 protein: CATSDREIDTQYF; CDR3 DNA: TGTGCCACCTCCGACAGGGAGATTGATACGCAGTATTTT
clone size: -; J gene: TRBJ1-2; V gene: TRBV7-6; D gene: TRBD1; CDR3 protein: CASSEIDRVFYTF; CDR3 DNA: TGTGCCAGCAGCGAAATCGACAGGGTCTTCTACACCTTC
clone size: -; J gene: TRBJ1-1; V gene: TRBV11-3; D gene: -; CDR3 protein: CASRIRADGEAFF; CDR3 DNA: TGTGCCAGCAGGATCCGGGCGGACGGTGAAGCTTTCTTT
clone size: -; J gene: TRBJ2-5; V gene: TRBV29-1; D gene: -; CDR3 protein: CSGEAGPQETQYF; CDR3 DNA: TGCAGCGGAGAGGCGGGCCCCCAAGAGACCCAGTACTTC
clone size: -; J gene: TRBJ2-1; V gene: TRBV3-1; D gene: -; CDR3 protein: CASSQSIRNEQFF; CDR3 DNA: TGTGCCAGCAGCCAAAGTATACGCAATGAGCAGTTCTTC
clone size: -; J gene: TRBJ1-6; V gene: TRBV11-2; D gene: TRBD1; CDR3 protein: CASRTGTDNSPLHF; CDR3 DNA: TGTGCCAGCAGAACAGGGACAGATAATTCACCCCTCCACTTT
clone size: -; J gene: TRBJ2-2; V gene: TRBV4-1; D gene: -; CDR3 protein: CASSQERTANTGELFF; CDR3 DNA: TGCGCCAGCAGCCAAGAGAGGACAGCGAACACCGGGGAGCTGTTTTTT
clone size: -; J gene: TRBJ2-7; V gene: TRBV29-1; D gene: -; CDR3 protein: CSVEDRGDFYEQYF; CDR3 DNA: TGCAGCGTTGAAGATCGTGGCGATTTCTACGAGCAGTACTTC
clone size: -; J gene: TRBJ2-3; V gene: TRBV20-1; D gene: -; CDR3 protein: CSAAGATDTQYF; CDR3 DNA: TGCAGTGCGGCCGGGGCTACAGATACGCAGTATTTT
clone size: -; J gene: TRBJ2-7; V gene: TRBV20-1; D gene: TRBD1; CDR3 protein: CSASGTGGRYEQYF; CDR3 DNA: TGCAGTGCTAGCGGGACAGGGGGCCGCTACGAGCAGTACTTC
clone size: -; J gene: TRBJ2-1; V gene: TRBV11-1; D gene: TRBD1; CDR3 protein: CASSQGQGANNEQFF; CDR3 DNA: TGTGCCAGCAGTCAGGGACAGGGGGCAAACAATGAGCAGTTCTTC
clone size: -; J gene: TRBJ2-3; V gene: TRBV27; D gene: TRBD2; CDR3 protein: CASSPIAGGPPTDTQYF; CDR3 DNA: TGTGCCAGCAGTCCAATAGCGGGGGGGCCTCCCACAGATACGCAGTATTTT
clone size: -; J gene: TRBJ2-7; V gene: TRBV4-1; D gene: -; CDR3 protein: CASSQKGTGSSYEQYF; CDR3 DNA: TGCGCCAGCAGCCAAAAGGGGACGGGGAGCTCCTACGAGCAGTACTTC
clone size: -; J gene: TRBJ2-5; V gene: TRBV10-3; D gene: -; CDR3 protein: CAISEGTSATQYF; CDR3 DNA: TGTGCCATCAGTGAGGGAACTAGTGCGACCCAGTACTTC
clone size: -; J gene: TRBJ1-6; V gene: TRBV10-3; D gene: TRBD1; CDR3 protein: CAISEKDRGQSPLHF; CDR3 DNA: TGTGCCATCAGTGAGAAGGACAGGGGTCAATCACCCCTCCACTTT